This T cell receptor beta chain was sequenced in a study of T-cell memory formation after mild COVID-19. Of note for this clonotype: What it recognizes is unknown.

TCRdb reprocessed the 5' RACE reads with MiXCR, giving one entry per CDR3 protein. The sample shows hundreds of thousands of distinct CDR3 sequences, approximately 15% of them seen only once. The CDR3 has 14 residues. CDR1 is KGHSH and CDR2 is LQKENI in the germline V gene. The V end lost 4 bases, the J end lost 5 bases, and 12 bases lay between the germline ends. Study-wide findings and caveats: There was a balanced CD4/CD8 profile in clones contracting day 15 to 85, and later expanders leaned CD4+. Pre-infection memory held some responding clones, suggesting pre-existing cross-reactive T cells responded.

Sequenced sample: PBMCs or a T cell subset sorted from them (not recorded which). The chain couples TRBV18 to TRBJ2-1; D is unclear. The sequence was obtained from a man aged 18 to 29 who had mild COVID-19 (a few samples of this study predate the infection). Cell type and time point are not known. This CDR3 is CASSRLGPNNEQFF. CDR3 nucleotides: TGTGCCAGCTCACGGCTGGGTCCCAACAATGAGCAGTTCTTC.